Described below is a single TCR beta chain sequence and its context. The sample belongs to a study of radiation and T cells in renal cell carcinoma. As to time point: baseline pretreatment blood. This sample's treatment: 15 Gy SBRT to primary tumor, nephrectomy 4 weeks later. The protocol was immunoSEQ multiplex PCR, while the TCRdb copy is restricted to in-frame clones and leaves out a portion. The data hold tens of thousands of clones, with over 70% observed a single time. This CDR3 has 18 residues. The V and J ends lost 4 bases and 0 bases, in that order; junction bases with no gene match: 11. Germline loops: CDR1 SGHDT, CDR2 YYEEEE.

This chain links TRBV5-6 with TRBJ2-5, with 11 bases that match TRBD2. The specimen comprised blood, sampled from a patient whose treatment included radiotherapy and nephrectomy. The sequence came from a man in his sixties with renal cell carcinoma. In nucleotides, the CDR3 is TGTGCCAGCAGCCCAGCAGCTGGGACTAGCGGTTACCAAGAGACCCAGTACTTC. Translated: CASSPAAGTSGYQETQYF.